This paragraph covers one TCR beta chain sequence. Its antigen is not known. The trim removed 9 bases at V and 7 bases at J, leaving 5 bases unmatched. The length of the CDR3 is 11 residues. Germline V lookup: CDR1 MRHNA, CDR2 SNTAGT. These data belong to a study of cytomegalovirus exposure and HLA in healthy donors. General study findings and limits: One cluster of highly shared sequence variants probably arose as a sequencing artifact.

Researchers ran the PCR with 60 Vbeta and 13 Jbeta primers. The data were produced by immunoSEQ multiplex PCR, yet TCRdb's version contains in-frame clones alone and is incomplete. This table lists 110,000 to 150,000 clones. The genes are TRBV6-4 and TRBJ2-7, with TRBD2 identical over 8 bases. The material sequenced was PBMCs. The clonotype comes from a woman under 30 in good health and CMV-seronegative. The CDR3 region is CARGLVNEQYV. The CDR3 DNA reads as TGTGCCAGGGGACTAGTAAATGAGCAGTACGTC.